This T cell receptor (beta chain) was observed in a study of blood T cell repertoires in COVID-19. Study-wide background: COVID-19 samples, acute and convalescent, were from the United States, Italy and Spain. In each case, the material was cDNA or gDNA derived from T cells, B-cell-depleted T cells, or PBMCs.

CDR3 size: 15 residues. Per germline, CDR1 SNHLY and CDR2 FYNNEI. V shed 2 bases and J 7 bases; nucleotides not matched to a gene: 5. Methods used by the authors: How many nucleated cells were present was estimated from reference gene primer amplification. TCRdb keeps only in-frame clones here, not all; method: immunoSEQ multiplex PCR. The DNA gave D and trimming, while V, J and clone size come from that table. The table shows approximately 200,000 clones, with about 84% occurring only once. Recruited during active infection, patients (from Seattle) were subsequently followed longitudinally. Material for sequencing was peripheral blood. V gene TRBV2 combines with J gene TRBJ1-6, with TRBD1 matching over 7 bases. The TCR originated in a woman of 80 years or more with COVID-19, enrolled during active disease. CDR3 in amino acids: CASSELGQANSPLHF. DNA of the CDR3: TGTGCCAGCAGTGAATTAGGACAGGCGAATTCACCCCTCCACTTT.